A single sample is the source of the 16 T cell receptor beta chains below, sequenced in a study of human T cells and chemical hapten exposure. This sample's time point: patch test 1, 2 weeks after DPC sensitization. The sample's treatment: therapeutic diphenylcyclopropenone sensitization with weekly scalp DPC. One entry per CDR3 protein, called by TCRdb with MiXCR from the RACE reads. The data show 380,000 or so distinct CDR3 sequences, approximately 4.4% seen once. Sequenced here: whole blood, sampled in connection with sensitization to the hapten diphenylcyclopropenone (DPC). The origin of the receptors is a woman aged 50 to 65 with alopecia areata. Some clones in this sample may be carry-over from other donors' samples.

The chain joins TRBV20-1 to TRBJ2-3; TRBD2 agrees at 10 bases. The CDR3 has 16 residues. J gave up 2 bases and V 6 bases, and 11 bases lay outside the gene matches. Germline V gives CDR1 DFQATT, CDR2 SNEGSKA (reference sequence). CDR3 coding DNA: TGCAGTGCGAGGGGAATAGCGGGGGGTAACACAGATACGCAGTATTTT. Protein: CSARGIAGGNTDTQYF.

The chain is built from TRBV29-1 and TRBJ2-3, with 7 bases fitting TRBD1. V lost 5 bases, J lost 6 bases, and 11 bases stayed unmatched. From germline, CDR1 is SQVTM and CDR2 ANQGSEA. The CDR3 consists of 14 residues. CDR3 residues: CSVTGTVEGDTQYF. The CDR3 nucleotides read TGCAGCGTTACTGGGACAGTAGAAGGCGATACGCAGTATTTT.

This clonotype was found a few times. The chain recombines TRBV5-5 with TRBJ1-5; D possibly corresponds to TRBD1 (5 bases). Germline-derived CDR1 and CDR2 are SGHKS and YYEKEE (reference sequence). The CDR3 extends over 15 amino acids. V lost 2 bases and J lost 7, with 16 bases in between. CDR3 DNA sequence: TGTGCCAGCAGCTTCTTCAGGGAGGGGAAGCAGCCCCAGCATTTT. This gives the protein CASSFFREGKQPQHF.

This clonotype was counted ten times or more. The chain is built from TRBV20-1 and TRBJ2-4, with 10 bases lining up with TRBD2. Trimming cost V 5 bases and J 0 bases; bases outside gene matches: 7. The germline gives CDR1 DFQATT, CDR2 SNEGSKA (reference sequence). The CDR3 has 16 residues. CDR3 in DNA: TGCAGTGCTCTCCTAACTAGCGGGATAGCCAAAAACATTCAGTACTTC. Its translation is CSALLTSGIAKNIQYF.

In this sample, this clonotype turned up many times. J is TRBJ1-1 and V is TRBV12-3 or TRBV12-4, with 8 bases aligning to TRBD1. The CDR3 contains 12 residues. Germline trimming cut 7 bases from V and 6 bases from J; bases unmatched to any gene: 4. The CDR3 protein is CASTRTGSEAFF. The CDR3 nucleotides read TGTGCCAGCACTCGGACAGGGTCTGAAGCTTTCTTT.

This clonotype was recorded at least ten times. The CDR3 sequence is CAISEDTGGSTEAFF. In DNA form, the CDR3 reads TGTGCCATCAGTGAGGATACAGGGGGCTCGACTGAAGCTTTCTTT. The chain is built from TRBV10-3 and TRBJ1-1, with 9 bases that match TRBD1. The trim removed 2 bases at V and 5 bases at J, leaving 6 bases unmatched. The germline gives CDR1 ENHRY, CDR2 SYGVKD. The CDR3 sequence is 15 residues long.

This clonotype occurred many times. The genes are TRBV11-2 and TRBJ2-7; a weak D match, TRBD1 (5 bases). V was cut by 5 bases and J by 4 bases, with 24 bases left in between. The CDR3 consists of 17 residues. Germline lookup yields CDR1 SGHAT and CDR2 FQNNGV. CDR3 coding DNA: TGTGCCAGCAGCCCTGAATTAATCGTCAGGGTGCTGTACGAGCAGTACTTC. This codes for CASSPELIVRVLYEQYF.

The rearrangement uses TRBV4-1 and TRBJ2-1, with D perhaps being TRBD1 or TRBD2 (5 bases each). This CDR3 contains 16 residues. CDR1 and CDR2 (germline): MGHRA, YSYEKL. V was shortened by 1 base and J by 3 bases, with 13 bases between the two germline ends. Here the CDR3 DNA reads TGCGCCAGCAGCCAAGGGTCAGGGACCCTCTACAATGAGCAGTTCTTC. Amino acids: CASSQGSGTLYNEQFF.

This clonotype was seen a few times. The chain employs TRBV10-3 and TRBJ1-5; tentatively, D is TRBD1 (5 bases). This CDR3 region has 13 residues. Germline CDR1 reads ENHRY; CDR2 reads SYGVKD. Deletions cut 10 bases from V and 0 bases from J, with 10 bases between. CDR3 loop: CATGGDSNQPQHF. CDR3 bases: TGTGCCACGGGAGGGGATAGCAATCAGCCCCAGCATTTT.

V gene TRBV10-1 combines with J gene TRBJ2-5, with D unresolved. This CDR3 region has 13 residues. With 2 bases removed from V and 3 bases from J, the gap between germline ends came to 7 bases. Germline CDR1 WNHNN, CDR2 SYGVQD (reference sequence). CDR3 region: CASSEGIEETQYF. The CDR3 bases are TGCGCCAGCAGTGAGGGAATTGAAGAGACCCAGTACTTC.

This clonotype occurred many times. This rearrangement joins TRBV27 to TRBJ1-4, with unresolved D. The CDR3 loop spans 13 amino acids. Trimming left V 7 bases short and J 0 bases short, with 6 bases between. The germline CDR1 and CDR2 sequences are MNHEY and SMNVEV (reference sequence). The CDR3 region has the DNA TGTGCCAGCACTGGAACAACTAATGAAAAACTGTTTTTT. Encoded protein: CASTGTTNEKLFF.

This clonotype was recorded many times. The chain couples TRBV4-1 to TRBJ1-3, with 11 bases identical to TRBD1. V gave up 6 bases and J gave up 5 bases; unmatched junction bases: 6. CDR1 is MGHRA, CDR2 YSYEKL, per germline. This CDR3 region has 15 residues. This chain's CDR3 is CASSHRTGGRNTIYF. The DNA for the CDR3 is TGCGCCAGCAGTCACAGGACAGGGGGCAGAAACACCATATATTTT.

This clonotype was picked up many times. The chain is built from TRBV3-1 and TRBJ2-7; 11 bases align to TRBD1. Germline assignment: CDR1 LGHDT and CDR2 YNNKEL (reference sequence). The CDR3 sequence is 16 residues long. V shed 2 bases, J shed 7 bases, and the junction held 10 bases outside the gene matches. CDR3 sequence reads: CASSQPSGQGAGEQYF. The CDR3 DNA sequence: TGTGCCAGCAGCCAACCATCCGGACAGGGGGCCGGGGAGCAGTACTTC.

This clonotype turned up a few times. The V gene is TRBV20-1, the J gene TRBJ2-3, with TRBD2 matching 8 bases. This CDR3 region has 14 residues. V lost 5 bases, J lost 0 bases, and 4 bases stayed unmatched. Germline V gene data show CDR1 as DFQATT and CDR2 as SNEGSKA (reference sequence). The CDR3 loop reads CSAPTSGSTDTQYF. The CDR3, as DNA: TGCAGTGCTCCAACTAGCGGCAGCACAGATACGCAGTATTTT.

The chain recombines TRBV7-9 with TRBJ1-5; maybe TRBD1 (5 bases). The CDR3 length is 15 residues. From germline, CDR1 is SEHNR and CDR2 FQNEAQ (reference sequence). The germline V and J ends were trimmed by 5 bases and 1 base, with 12 bases remaining between them. The CDR3 sequence: CASSPLSGSNQPQHF. CDR3 coding DNA: TGTGCCAGCAGCCCCCTGTCAGGGAGCAATCAGCCCCAGCATTTT. Combining the CDR3 with reference TRBV7-9 and TRBJ1-5 gives the whole variable domain DTGVSQNPRHKITKRGQNVTFRCDPISEHNRLYWYRQTLGQGPEFLTYFQNEAQLEKSRLLSDRFSAERPKGSFSTLEIQRTEQGDSAMYLCASSPLSGSNQPQHFGDGTRLSIL.

This clonotype was seen repeatedly, ten times or more. The rearrangement uses TRBV9 and TRBJ2-1; D is undetermined. The CDR3 is 15 residues long. V lost 0 bases to trimming and J lost 1 base, with 8 bases between them. CDR1 is SGDLS and CDR2 is YYNGEE in the germline V gene. CDR3 coding DNA: TGTGCCAGCAGCGTAGGGAGTCGGTCCTACAATGAGCAGTTCTTC. This encodes CASSVGSRSYNEQFF. The whole variable domain, filled in from reference TRBV9 and TRBJ2-1, reads DSGVTQTPKHLITATGQRVTLRCSPRSGDLSVYWYQQSLDQGLQFLIQYYNGEERAKGNILERFSAQQFPDLHSELNLSSLELGDSALYFCASSVGSRSYNEQFFGPGTRLTVL.